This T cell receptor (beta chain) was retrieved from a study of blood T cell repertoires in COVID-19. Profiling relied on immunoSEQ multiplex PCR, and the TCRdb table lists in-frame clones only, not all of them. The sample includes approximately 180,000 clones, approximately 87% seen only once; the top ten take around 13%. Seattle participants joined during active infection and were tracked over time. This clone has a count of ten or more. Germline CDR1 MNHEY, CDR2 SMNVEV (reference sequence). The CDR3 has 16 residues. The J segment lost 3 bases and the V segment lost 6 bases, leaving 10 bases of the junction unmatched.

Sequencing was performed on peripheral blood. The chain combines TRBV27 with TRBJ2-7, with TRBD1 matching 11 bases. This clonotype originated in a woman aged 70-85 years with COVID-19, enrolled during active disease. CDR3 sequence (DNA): TGTGCCAGCAGGGTATTATGGACAGGGGGCGGCTACGAGCAGTACTTC. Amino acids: CASRVLWTGGGYEQYF.